A single sample is the source of the 21 T cell receptor beta chains below, sequenced in a study of T-cell reconstitution after alpha-beta-depleted transplantation in children. This sample's TCRbeta library carried unique molecular identifier barcodes. TCRdb called the PCR reads again in MiXCR, with one record for every CDR3 protein. This sample yields 500,000 or so distinct CDR3 sequences, of which over 10% are seen a single time; 14% belongs to the top ten. Sequencing was performed on PBMCs, mostly from graft donor cells, taken 180 days after TCRalphabeta/CD19-depleted stem cell transplant. Every receptor here comes from a female patient between 2 and 15 years old who had a stem cell transplant for aplastic anemia, so the T cells may come from the graft donor.

This clonotype was seen at least ten times. V is TRBV4-3 and J is TRBJ1-1; the D gene is possibly TRBD1 (6 bases). The CDR3 totals 17 residues. V was cut by 0 bases and J by 0 bases, with 14 bases left in between. Germline V gives CDR1 LGHNA, CDR2 YSLEER. CDR3 in DNA: TGCGCCAGCAGCCAAGATCTATGGGACACAATGAACACTGAAGCTTTCTTT. Translated: CASSQDLWDTMNTEAFF.

This clonotype was counted ten times or more. The chain carries TRBV12-3 or TRBV12-4 and TRBJ2-6; no definite D call. CDR3 length: 14 residues. V dropped 3 bases and J dropped 0 bases, with 3 bases sitting between them. The chain's CDR3 is CASSLASGANVLTF. The CDR3 DNA reads TGTGCCAGCAGTTTGGCCTCTGGGGCCAACGTCCTGACTTTC.

This rearrangement joins TRBV7-6 to TRBJ1-3; 8 nucleotides match TRBD1. The CDR3 totals 15 residues. V lost 5 bases to trimming and J lost 4 bases; unmatched junction nucleotides: 7. CDR1 and CDR2 from the germline V gene are SGHVS and FNYEAQ. The CDR3 bases are TGTGCCAGCAGCACTGGACAGGGAGGAGGAAACACCATATATTTT. Its translation: CASSTGQGGGNTIYF.

The CDR3 region has the DNA TGCGCCAGCAGCCAAGATTTGGCGGGAGTACCCAAAAACATTCAGTACTTC. Translated, it gives CASSQDLAGVPKNIQYF. The chain combines TRBV4-3 with TRBJ2-4, with 7 bases fitting TRBD2. V lost 0 bases, J lost 2 bases, and 7 bases stayed unmatched. The CDR3 has 17 residues. Germline CDR1 reads LGHNA; CDR2 reads YSLEER.

The gene calls are TRBV14 and TRBJ2-1, with 14 positions matching TRBD2. Germline CDR1 and CDR2: SGHDN and FVKESK. The CDR3 sequence is 17 residues long. Trimming cost V 5 bases and J 1 base; bases outside gene matches: 4. The CDR3 nucleotides read TGTGCCAGCAGCTACCGACTAGCGGGAGGGTCCTACAATGAGCAGTTCTTC. It codes for CASSYRLAGGSYNEQFF.

J is TRBJ2-1 and V is TRBV18, with D maybe TRBD2 (5 bases). Germline CDR1 reads KGHSH; CDR2 reads LQKENI. The CDR3 consists of 16 residues. V lost 6 bases, J lost 2 bases, and 17 bases lay in between. The CDR3 here is CASSSAGIKPYNEQFF. The DNA of the CDR3 is TGTGCCAGCTCCTCGGCCGGGATCAAGCCCTACAATGAGCAGTTCTTC.

This clonotype was found a few times. CDR3 in amino acids: CASSQAVISRGFDEQYF. For the CDR3, the DNA is TGTGCCAGCAGCCAAGCGGTGATAAGCCGGGGTTTCGACGAGCAGTACTTC. V gene TRBV4-2 combines with J gene TRBJ2-7; a possible D gene is TRBD2 (5 bases). This CDR3 comprises 17 residues. V was cut by 1 base and J by 5 bases, with 21 bases left in between. Germline-derived CDR1 and CDR2 are LGHNA and YNFKEQ.

The genes are TRBV5-5 and TRBJ2-1; D gene unclear. V was trimmed by 4 bases and J by 1 base, leaving 15 bases between them. In germline, CDR1 is SGHKS, CDR2 YYEKEE (reference sequence). The CDR3 has 16 residues. The CDR3 is CASSRVSSDSYNEQFF. DNA of the CDR3: TGTGCCAGCAGCCGGGTTAGCTCAGATTCCTACAATGAGCAGTTCTTC.

This clonotype was counted many times. The chain carries TRBV10-3 and TRBJ2-5, with D maybe TRBD1 (5 bases). The germline V gene has CDR1 ENHRY and CDR2 SYGVKD. V lost 1 base, J lost 4 bases, and 10 bases lay in between. This CDR3 has 14 residues. The chain's CDR3 is CAISEWGNVETQYF. Here the CDR3 DNA reads TGTGCCATCAGTGAGTGGGGCAATGTAGAGACCCAGTACTTC.

The chain carries TRBV7-9 and TRBJ2-1; TRBD2 aligns across 8 bases. In germline, CDR1 is SEHNR, CDR2 FQNEAQ (reference sequence). With V trimmed by 4 bases and J by 4 bases, 9 bases remained unmatched. The CDR3 is 16 residues long. CDR3 sequence reads: CASSSTSGRPYNEQFF. The DNA for the CDR3 is TGTGCCAGCAGCTCCACTAGCGGAAGGCCGTACAATGAGCAGTTCTTC.

This clonotype showed up just a few times. The chain has TRBV29-1 and TRBJ1-6; 8 bases map to TRBD1. There are 11 residues in the CDR3. The germline V gene encodes CDR1 SQVTM and CDR2 ANQGSEA. J lost 14 bases, V lost 4 bases, and 4 bases had no gene match. The CDR3 reads CSVGTGNSLHF. DNA for the CDR3: TGCAGCGTTGGGACAGGGAATTCCCTCCACTTT.

In this sample, this clonotype turned up a few times. V usage is TRBV7-3 and J usage is TRBJ2-5, with 8 bases matching TRBD2. This CDR3 region has 13 residues. The junction had 2 bases not matched to a gene; V was cut back by 2 bases and J by 6 bases. Germline values: CDR1 SGHTA, CDR2 FQGTGA. CDR3 region: CASSLGGRQTQYF. The CDR3 DNA follows: TGTGCCAGCAGCTTAGGCGGGAGGCAGACCCAGTACTTC.

The rearrangement joins TRBV6-2 or TRBV6-3 to TRBJ2-1; tentative D call: TRBD2 (5 bases). V gave up 4 bases and J gave up 3 bases, with 19 bases separating them. CDR1 is MNHEY and CDR2 is SVGEGT in the germline V gene. The CDR3 extends over 17 amino acids. DNA of the CDR3: TGTGCCAGCAGTTGGAGGACTGGAAGGAAGGTCTACAATGAGCAGTTCTTC. Encoded protein: CASSWRTGRKVYNEQFF.

This clonotype was recorded at least ten times. The genes are TRBV10-3 and TRBJ2-1; tentative D call: TRBD2 (5 bases). Germline V gene sequence: CDR1 ENHRY, CDR2 SYGVKD. This CDR3 has 15 residues. V was clipped by 3 bases and J by 1 base, with 10 bases between them. The DNA of the CDR3 is TGTGCCATCAGTGAAGAGGGAAGGTCCTACAATGAGCAGTTCTTC. Protein sequence: CAISEEGRSYNEQFF.

Ten or more counts support this clonotype. The gene calls are TRBV12-3 or TRBV12-4 and TRBJ2-7; D possibly uses TRBD1 or TRBD2 (5 bases each). Deletions cut 7 bases from V and 0 bases from J, with 19 bases between. This CDR3 comprises 16 residues. The CDR3, as DNA: TGTGCCAGCACCAAGACCCTCGGGGCGAGCTCCTACGAGCAGTACTTC. Protein sequence: CASTKTLGASSYEQYF.

The chain is built from TRBV20-1 and TRBJ2-7; a weak D match, TRBD2 (5 bases). This CDR3 region has 13 residues. V shed 2 bases and J shed 6 bases, with 14 bases lying between them. Germline CDR1 DFQATT, CDR2 SNEGSKA (reference sequence). CDR3 in amino acids: CSARKGPRAEQYF. DNA for the CDR3: TGCAGTGCTAGAAAAGGGCCGCGGGCCGAGCAGTACTTC.

The V call is TRBV6-2 or TRBV6-3, the J call TRBJ2-2, with TRBD2 matching 9 bases. Looked up from germline, CDR1 is MNHEY and CDR2 is SVGEGT. The CDR3 covers 16 residues. V lost 4 bases and J lost 4; bases outside the gene matches: 7. This CDR3 reads CASSSIAGAGTGELFF. The CDR3 DNA is TGTGCCAGCAGTTCGATAGCGGGAGCGGGCACCGGGGAGCTGTTTTTT.

In its sample, this clonotype was seen many times. The chain links TRBV12-3 or TRBV12-4 to TRBJ2-7; TRBD1 aligns across 9 bases. The CDR3 length is 14 residues. V shed 5 bases and J 4 bases; nucleotides not matched to a gene: 6. CDR3: CASSPGQGRYEQYF. The CDR3 coding sequence is TGTGCCAGCAGTCCCGGACAGGGGCGGTACGAGCAGTACTTC.

The chain joins TRBV6-2 or TRBV6-3 to TRBJ1-1; weak D call: TRBD1 (5 bases). The CDR3 is 18 amino acids. V lost 5 bases and J 1 base, leaving 23 bases between the germline ends. In germline, CDR1 is MNHEY, CDR2 SVGEGT. CDR3 sequence: CASSTEWDLPTRNTEAFF. The CDR3 DNA is TGTGCCAGCAGTACCGAATGGGACCTACCGACTCGGAACACTGAAGCTTTCTTT.

The sample holds many counts of this clonotype. The V gene is TRBV15, the J gene TRBJ2-7, with D unresolved. There are 15 residues in the CDR3. With 2 bases removed from V and 2 bases from J, the gap between germline ends came to 13 bases. Germline CDR1 reads LNHNV; CDR2 reads YYDKDF (reference sequence). The CDR3 is CATSRFLLNTYEQYF. CDR3 in DNA: TGTGCCACCAGCAGATTCCTACTTAACACCTACGAGCAGTACTTC. Full variable domain (outside the CDR3, taken from reference TRBV15 and TRBJ2-7): DAMVIQNPRYQVTQFGKPVTLSCSQTLNHNVMYWYQQKSSQAPKLLFHYYDKDFNNEADTPDNFQSRRPNTSFCFLDIRSPGLGDTAMYLCATSRFLLNTYEQYFGPGTRLTVT.

This clonotype was recorded many times. The J gene is TRBJ1-1, the V gene TRBV18; perhaps TRBD1 as D (6 bases). The germline V gene encodes CDR1 KGHSH and CDR2 LQKENI. CDR3 size: 15 residues. V shed 5 bases and J shed 5 bases, with 18 bases lying between them. CDR3 protein: CASSSTTGSETEAFF. DNA of the CDR3: TGTGCCAGCTCATCTACTACAGGGTCGGAGACTGAAGCTTTCTTT. Variable domain in full (rest from reference TRBV18 and TRBJ1-1): NAGVMQNPRHLVRRRGQEARLRCSPMKGHSHVYWYRQLPEEGLKFMVYLQKENIIDESGMPKERFSAEFPKEGPSILRIQQVVRGDSAAYFCASSSTTGSETEAFFGQGTRLTVV.